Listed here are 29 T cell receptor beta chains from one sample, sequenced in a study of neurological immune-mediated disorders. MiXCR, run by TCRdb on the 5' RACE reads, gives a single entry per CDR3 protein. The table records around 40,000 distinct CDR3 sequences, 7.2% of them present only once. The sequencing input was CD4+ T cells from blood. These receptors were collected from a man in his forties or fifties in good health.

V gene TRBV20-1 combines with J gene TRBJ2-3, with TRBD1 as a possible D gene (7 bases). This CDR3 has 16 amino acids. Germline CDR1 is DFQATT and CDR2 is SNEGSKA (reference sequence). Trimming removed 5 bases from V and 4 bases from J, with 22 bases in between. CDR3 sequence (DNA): TGCAGTGCTGCCCTCCCGGACAGGTCGGGGGCAGATACGCAGTATTTT. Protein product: CSAALPDRSGADTQYF.

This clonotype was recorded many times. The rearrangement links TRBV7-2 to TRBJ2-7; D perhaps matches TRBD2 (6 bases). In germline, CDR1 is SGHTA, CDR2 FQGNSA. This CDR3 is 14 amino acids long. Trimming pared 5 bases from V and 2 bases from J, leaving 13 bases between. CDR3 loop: CASSPTRLTYEQYF. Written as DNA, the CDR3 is TGTGCCAGCAGCCCGACTAGACTCACCTACGAGCAGTACTTC.

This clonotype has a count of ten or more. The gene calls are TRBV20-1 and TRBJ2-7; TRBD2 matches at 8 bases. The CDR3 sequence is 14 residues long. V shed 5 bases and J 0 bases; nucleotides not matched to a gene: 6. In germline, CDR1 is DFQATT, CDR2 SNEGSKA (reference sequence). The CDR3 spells CSAGRSGSSYEQYF. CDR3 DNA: TGCAGTGCTGGGAGGAGCGGGAGCTCCTACGAGCAGTACTTC.

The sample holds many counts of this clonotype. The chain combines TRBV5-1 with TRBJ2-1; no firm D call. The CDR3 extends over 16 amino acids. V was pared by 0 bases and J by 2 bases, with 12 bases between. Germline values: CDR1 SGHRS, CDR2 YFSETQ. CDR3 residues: CASSLGVTQTYNEQFF. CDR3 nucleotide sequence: TGCGCCAGCAGCTTGGGTGTCACCCAAACCTACAATGAGCAGTTCTTC.

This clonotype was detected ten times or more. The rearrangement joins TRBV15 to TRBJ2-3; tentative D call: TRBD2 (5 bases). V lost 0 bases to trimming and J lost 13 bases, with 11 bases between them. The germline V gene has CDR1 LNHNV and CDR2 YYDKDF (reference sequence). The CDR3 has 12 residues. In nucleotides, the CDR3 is TGTGCCACCAGCAGAGATGACATGAGGGAGTATTTT. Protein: CATSRDDMREYF. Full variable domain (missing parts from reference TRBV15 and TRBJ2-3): DAMVIQNPRYQVTQFGKPVTLSCSQTLNHNVMYWYQQKSSQAPKLLFHYYDKDFNNEADTPDNFQSRRPNTSFCFLDIRSPGLGDTAMYLCATSRDDMREYFGPGTRLTVL.

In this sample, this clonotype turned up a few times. CDR3 sequence (DNA): TGCGCCAGCAGCACTACCGGGACTAGATTCACCGGGGAGCTGTTTTTT. The encoded protein is CASSTTGTRFTGELFF. The chain combines TRBV5-1 with TRBJ2-2, with 8 bases identical to TRBD2. CDR3 length: 16 residues. V lost 4 bases and J lost 4; bases outside the gene matches: 9. CDR1 and CDR2 (germline): SGHRS, YFSETQ.

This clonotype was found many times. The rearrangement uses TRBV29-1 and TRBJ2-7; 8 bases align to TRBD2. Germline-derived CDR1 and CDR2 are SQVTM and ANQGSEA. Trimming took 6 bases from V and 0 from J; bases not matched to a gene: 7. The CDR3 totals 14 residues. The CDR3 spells CSVGGRQSSYEQYF. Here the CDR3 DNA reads TGCAGCGTCGGCGGGAGGCAAAGCTCCTACGAGCAGTACTTC.

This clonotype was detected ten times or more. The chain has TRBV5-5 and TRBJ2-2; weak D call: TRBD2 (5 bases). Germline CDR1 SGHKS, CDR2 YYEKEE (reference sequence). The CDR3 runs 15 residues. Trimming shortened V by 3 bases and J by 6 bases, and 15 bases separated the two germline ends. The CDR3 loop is CASSSPWTLAGELFF. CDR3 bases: TGTGCCAGCAGCTCCCCTTGGACTTTAGCCGGGGAGCTGTTTTTT.

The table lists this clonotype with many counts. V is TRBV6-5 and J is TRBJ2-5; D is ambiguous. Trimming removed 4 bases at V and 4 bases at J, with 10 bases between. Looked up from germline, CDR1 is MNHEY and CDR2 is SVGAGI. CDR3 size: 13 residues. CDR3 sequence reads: CASSLRDRETQYF. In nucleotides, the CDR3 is TGTGCCAGCAGTTTGCGTGATCGAGAGACCCAGTACTTC.

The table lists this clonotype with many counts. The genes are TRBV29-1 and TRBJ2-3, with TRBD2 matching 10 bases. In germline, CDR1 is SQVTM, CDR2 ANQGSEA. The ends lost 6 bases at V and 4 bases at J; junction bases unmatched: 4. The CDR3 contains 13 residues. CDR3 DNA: TGCAGCGTAAGCGGGAGGGCCTCAGATACGCAGTATTTT. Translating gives CSVSGRASDTQYF.

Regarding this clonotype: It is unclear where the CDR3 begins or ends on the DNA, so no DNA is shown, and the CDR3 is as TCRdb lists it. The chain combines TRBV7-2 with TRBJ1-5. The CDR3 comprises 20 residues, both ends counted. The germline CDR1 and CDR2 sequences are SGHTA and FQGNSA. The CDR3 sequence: CASSFYICSARATSNQPQHF.

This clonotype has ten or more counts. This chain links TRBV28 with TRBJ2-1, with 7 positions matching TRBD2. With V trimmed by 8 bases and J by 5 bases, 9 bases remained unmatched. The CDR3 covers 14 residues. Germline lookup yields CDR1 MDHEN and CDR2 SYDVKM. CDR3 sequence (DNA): TGTGCCAGCGCCGGGACTACCGGAAACAATGAGCAGTTCTTC. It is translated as CASAGTTGNNEQFF.

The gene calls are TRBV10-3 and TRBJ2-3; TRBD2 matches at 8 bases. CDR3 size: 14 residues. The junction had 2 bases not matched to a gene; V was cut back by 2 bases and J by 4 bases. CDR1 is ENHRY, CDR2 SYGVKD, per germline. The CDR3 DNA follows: TGTGCCATCAGTGAGCGGGAGGGACCAGATACGCAGTATTTT. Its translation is CAISEREGPDTQYF.

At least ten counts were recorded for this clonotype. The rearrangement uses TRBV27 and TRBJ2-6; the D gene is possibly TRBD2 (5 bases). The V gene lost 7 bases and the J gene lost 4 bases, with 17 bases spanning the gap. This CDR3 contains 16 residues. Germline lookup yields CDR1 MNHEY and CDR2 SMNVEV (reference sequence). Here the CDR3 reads CASTRGVGIGANVLTF. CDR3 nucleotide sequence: TGTGCCAGCACCCGAGGAGTCGGGATCGGGGCCAACGTCCTGACTTTC.

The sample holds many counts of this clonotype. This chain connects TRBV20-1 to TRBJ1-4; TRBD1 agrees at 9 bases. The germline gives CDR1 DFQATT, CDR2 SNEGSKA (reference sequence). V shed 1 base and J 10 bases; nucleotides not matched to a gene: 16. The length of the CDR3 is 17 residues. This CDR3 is CSARGPGQGHSGGKLFF. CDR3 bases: TGCAGTGCTAGAGGGCCGGGACAGGGACACTCGGGGGGAAAACTGTTTTTT.

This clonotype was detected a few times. The CDR3 DNA reads TGTGCCAGCAGCTCCAGGGGGGGCTACGAGCAGTACTTC. This translates into CASSSRGGYEQYF. The chain has TRBV5-6 and TRBJ2-7, with D possibly called TRBD1 or TRBD2 (7 bases each). Germline values: CDR1 SGHDT, CDR2 YYEEEE. The V gene lost 3 bases and the J gene lost 3 bases, with 10 bases spanning the gap. CDR3 length: 13 residues. The full variable domain, in which reference TRBV5-6 and TRBJ2-7 provide the parts outside the CDR3, is DAGVTQSPTHLIKTRGQQVTLRCSPKSGHDTVSWYQQALGQGPQFIFQYYEEEERQRGNFPDRFSGHQFPNYSSELNVNALLLGDSALYLCASSSRGGYEQYFGPGTRLTVT.

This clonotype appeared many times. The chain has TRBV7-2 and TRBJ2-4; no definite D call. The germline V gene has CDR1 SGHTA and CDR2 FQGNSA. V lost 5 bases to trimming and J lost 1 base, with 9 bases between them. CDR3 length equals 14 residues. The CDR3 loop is CASSPGLAKNIQYF. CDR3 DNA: TGTGCCAGCAGCCCGGGCCTTGCCAAAAACATTCAGTACTTC.

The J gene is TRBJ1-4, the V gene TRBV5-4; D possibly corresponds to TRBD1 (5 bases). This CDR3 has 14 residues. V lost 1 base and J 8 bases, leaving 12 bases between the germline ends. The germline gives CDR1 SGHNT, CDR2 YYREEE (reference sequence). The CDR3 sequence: CASSLQGREEKLFF. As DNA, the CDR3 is TGTGCCAGCAGCTTGCAGGGCCGAGAAGAAAAACTGTTTTTT.

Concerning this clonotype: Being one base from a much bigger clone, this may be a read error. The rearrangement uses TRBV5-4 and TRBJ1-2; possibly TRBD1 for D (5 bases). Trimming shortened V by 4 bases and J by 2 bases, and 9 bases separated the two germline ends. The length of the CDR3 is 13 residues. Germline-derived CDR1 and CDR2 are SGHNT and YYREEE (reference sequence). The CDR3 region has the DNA TGTGCCAGCAGCCAGGACATCAACTATGGCTACACCTTC. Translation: CASSQDINYGYTF.

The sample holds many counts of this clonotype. CDR3 sequence (DNA): TGTGCCAGCAGTTTTCATTCCAGGGGACTAGCGGGAGGACTAAGAAGCACAGATACGCAGTATTTT. It specifies CASSFHSRGLAGGLRSTDTQYF. The chain couples TRBV28 to TRBJ2-3; 15 bases are a match to TRBD2. The CDR3 sequence is 22 residues long. V shed 3 bases, J shed 0 bases, and the junction held 16 bases outside the gene matches. Germline V gives CDR1 MDHEN, CDR2 SYDVKM.

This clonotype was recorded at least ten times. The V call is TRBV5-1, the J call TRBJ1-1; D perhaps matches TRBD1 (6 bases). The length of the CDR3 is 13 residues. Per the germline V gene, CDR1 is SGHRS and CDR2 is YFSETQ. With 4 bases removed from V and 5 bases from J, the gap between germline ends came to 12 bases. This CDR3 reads CASSHQGGTEAFF. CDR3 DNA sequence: TGCGCCAGCAGCCACCAAGGGGGAACTGAAGCTTTCTTT.

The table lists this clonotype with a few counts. CDR3: CASSLGPSGEQYF. CDR3 nucleotide sequence: TGTGCCAGCAGCTTAGGGCCAAGTGGCGAGCAGTACTTC. The V and J genes are TRBV11-3 and TRBJ2-7, with D hard to call. The V end was cut by 1 base, the J end by 6 bases, with 10 bases between. The CDR3 extends over 13 amino acids. Germline V lookup: CDR1 SGHNT, CDR2 YENEEA.

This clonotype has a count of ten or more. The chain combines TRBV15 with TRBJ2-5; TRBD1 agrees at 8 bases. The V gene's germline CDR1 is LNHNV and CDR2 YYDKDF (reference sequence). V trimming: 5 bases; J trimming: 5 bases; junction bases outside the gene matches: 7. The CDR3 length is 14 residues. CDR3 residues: CATSPDRVMETQYF. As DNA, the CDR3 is TGTGCCACCAGCCCGGACAGGGTAATGGAGACCCAGTACTTC.

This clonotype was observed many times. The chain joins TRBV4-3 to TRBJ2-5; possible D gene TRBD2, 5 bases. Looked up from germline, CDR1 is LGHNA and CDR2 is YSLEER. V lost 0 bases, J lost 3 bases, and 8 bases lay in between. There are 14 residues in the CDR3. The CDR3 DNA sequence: TGCGCCAGCAGCCAAGATAGGAGGAAAGAGACCCAGTACTTC. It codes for CASSQDRRKETQYF.

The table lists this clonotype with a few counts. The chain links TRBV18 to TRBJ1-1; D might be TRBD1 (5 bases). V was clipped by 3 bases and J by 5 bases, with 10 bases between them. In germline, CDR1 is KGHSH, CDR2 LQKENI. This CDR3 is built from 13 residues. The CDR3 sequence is CASSPGRRTEAFF. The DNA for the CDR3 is TGTGCCAGCTCACCGGGACGGAGGACTGAAGCTTTCTTT.

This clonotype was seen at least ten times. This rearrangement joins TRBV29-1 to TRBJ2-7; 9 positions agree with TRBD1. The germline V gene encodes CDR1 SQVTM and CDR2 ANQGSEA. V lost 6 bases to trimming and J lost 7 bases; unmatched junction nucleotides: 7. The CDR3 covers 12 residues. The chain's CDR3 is CSVRQGVGEQYF. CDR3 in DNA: TGCAGCGTGCGACAGGGGGTGGGGGAGCAGTACTTC.

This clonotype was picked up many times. The CDR3 sequence: CASSPLRWEKLFF. CDR3 nucleotides: TGTGCCAGCAGCCCCTTGAGATGGGAAAAACTGTTTTTT. This chain connects TRBV3-1 to TRBJ1-4; no definite D call. There are 13 residues in the CDR3. Germline CDR1 is LGHDT and CDR2 is YNNKEL (reference sequence). The V and J ends lost 4 bases and 8 bases respectively, with 11 bases between them. Variable domain in full (rest from reference TRBV3-1 and TRBJ1-4): DTAVSQTPKYLVTQMGNDKSIKCEQNLGHDTMYWYKQDSKKFLKIMFSYNNKELIINETVPNRFSPKSPDKAHLNLHINSLELGDSAVYFCASSPLRWEKLFFGSGTQLSVL.

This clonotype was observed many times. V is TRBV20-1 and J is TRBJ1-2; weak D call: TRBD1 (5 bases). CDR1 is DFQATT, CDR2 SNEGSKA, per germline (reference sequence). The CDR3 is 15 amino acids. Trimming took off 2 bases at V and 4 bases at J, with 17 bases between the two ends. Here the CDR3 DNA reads TGCAGTGCTAGACCACAGGCGGGGGGGATCTATGGCTACACCTTC. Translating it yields CSARPQAGGIYGYTF.

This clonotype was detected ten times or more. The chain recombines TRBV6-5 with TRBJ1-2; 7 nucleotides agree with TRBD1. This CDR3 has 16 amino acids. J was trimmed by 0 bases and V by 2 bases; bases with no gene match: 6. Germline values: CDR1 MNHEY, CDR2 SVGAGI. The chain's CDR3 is CASSYRQDRPNYGYTF. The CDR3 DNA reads TGTGCCAGCAGTTACCGACAGGACAGGCCTAACTATGGCTACACCTTC.